A single sample is the source of the 17 T cell receptor beta chains below, sequenced in a study of T-cell memory formation after mild COVID-19. Each CDR3 protein is one row after TCRdb ran MiXCR on the 5' RACE reads. Here the sample spans roughly 350,000 distinct CDR3 sequences, 25% to 30% being singletons. Sequenced material: PBMCs or a T cell subset sorted from them (not recorded which). These receptor sequences come from an adult woman who had mild COVID-19 (a few samples of this study predate the infection). Cell type and time point are not known.

The rearrangement links TRBV18 to TRBJ1-1, with no clear D. The V gene lost 6 bases and the J gene lost 1 base, with 9 bases spanning the gap. The V gene's germline CDR1 is KGHSH and CDR2 LQKENI. The CDR3 length is 13 residues. The CDR3 DNA sequence: TGTGCCAGCTCCGGGCAGACGAACACTGAAGCTTTCTTT. Encoded protein: CASSGQTNTEAFF.

V and J are TRBV6-2 or TRBV6-3 and TRBJ1-1, with 9 bases aligning to TRBD1. The CDR3 spans 16 residues. CDR1 MNHEY and CDR2 SVGEGT come from the germline V gene. Trimming at V came to 4 bases and at J to 1 base, leaving 7 bases not matched to a gene. CDR3: CASSLNRGQRNTEAFF. In nucleotides, the CDR3 is TGTGCCAGCAGTTTAAACAGGGGGCAAAGGAACACTGAAGCTTTCTTT.

The V and J genes are TRBV4-3 and TRBJ2-3; 10 nucleotides align to TRBD2. The CDR3 loop spans 20 amino acids. The J segment lost 0 bases and the V segment lost 0 bases, leaving 12 bases of the junction unmatched. Germline lookup yields CDR1 LGHNA and CDR2 YSLEER. Here the CDR3 reads CASSQESLTSGHISTDTQYF. The CDR3 DNA reads as TGCGCCAGCAGCCAAGAGTCCCTGACTAGCGGGCATATTAGCACAGATACGCAGTATTTT.

This chain uses TRBV5-1 with TRBJ1-1; possible D gene TRBD1, 5 bases. Germline CDR1 is SGHRS and CDR2 is YFSETQ. The V end was cut by 3 bases, the J end by 4 bases, with 16 bases between. The CDR3 covers 15 residues. DNA of the CDR3: TGCGCCAGCAGCTCCGGTGGGGGTTTGAGCACTGAAGCTTTCTTT. Translated: CASSSGGGLSTEAFF.

The chain combines TRBV20-1 with TRBJ1-1, with 8 bases fitting TRBD1. Looked up from germline, CDR1 is DFQATT and CDR2 is SNEGSKA (reference sequence). This CDR3 region has 16 residues. The junction had 7 bases not matched to a gene; V was cut back by 1 base and J by 0 bases. CDR3: CSARGGTGRMNTEAFF. The CDR3, as DNA: TGCAGTGCTAGAGGAGGGACAGGAAGAATGAACACTGAAGCTTTCTTT.

The chain is built from TRBV7-3 and TRBJ2-1, with 7 positions matching TRBD2. The CDR3 has 19 amino acids. The ends lost 1 base at V and 0 bases at J; junction bases unmatched: 12. Germline CDR1 SGHTA, CDR2 FQGTGA. The CDR3 DNA sequence: TGTGCCAGCAGCTTAAGAGACCTAGCGGAGTATAGCTCCTACAATGAGCAGTTCTTC. This gives the protein CASSLRDLAEYSSYNEQFF.

This clonotype was seen a handful of times. This chain links TRBV5-6 with TRBJ2-1, with D uncertain. This CDR3 has 13 amino acids. Deletions cut 1 base from V and 3 bases from J, with 5 bases between. CDR1 and CDR2 (germline): SGHDT, YYEEEE. CDR3 sequence reads: CASSLSVYNEQFF. DNA of the CDR3: TGTGCCAGCAGCTTGTCGGTCTACAATGAGCAGTTCTTC.

This clonotype occurred a few times. This rearrangement joins TRBV12-3 or TRBV12-4 to TRBJ1-4; 8 bases map to TRBD1. This CDR3 has 14 residues. V gave up 6 bases and J gave up 7 bases; unmatched junction bases: 7. Here the CDR3 reads CASRSGGGSEKLFF. For the CDR3, the DNA is TGTGCCAGCAGGTCAGGGGGCGGGAGTGAAAAACTGTTTTTT.

This chain joins TRBV5-1 and TRBJ1-1, with D tentatively TRBD1 (6 bases). The CDR3 is 15 amino acids. The germline V gene has CDR1 SGHRS and CDR2 YFSETQ. The V end lost 4 bases, the J end lost 1 base, and 14 bases lay between the germline ends. The CDR3 is CASSRGDTANTEAFF. The CDR3 DNA reads TGCGCCAGCAGCCGCGGGGACACTGCGAACACTGAAGCTTTCTTT.

This clonotype was seen a handful of times. This rearrangement joins TRBV19 to TRBJ1-2; D not certain. V dropped 3 bases and J dropped 7 bases, with 6 bases sitting between them. The germline gives CDR1 LNHDA, CDR2 SQIVND (reference sequence). The length of the CDR3 is 11 residues. The chain's CDR3 is CASSIGSGYTF. Written as DNA, the CDR3 is TGTGCCAGTAGTATCGGGTCTGGCTACACCTTC.

This clonotype was seen a handful of times. The chain uses TRBV29-1 and TRBJ2-3; D is uncertain. The CDR3 runs to 11 residues. Between the trimmed V and J ends, which lost 1 base and 9 bases, there was a span of 8 bases. CDR1 and CDR2 (germline): SQVTM, ANQGSEA. The CDR3 sequence is CSVEGSRTQYF. For the CDR3, the DNA is TGCAGCGTTGAAGGGTCAAGGACGCAGTATTTT.

The chain is built from TRBV5-1 and TRBJ2-7; 9 bases align to TRBD1. V lost 4 bases and J lost 3; bases outside the gene matches: 5. The V gene's germline CDR1 is SGHRS and CDR2 YFSETQ. This CDR3 is 14 amino acids long. CDR3 coding DNA: TGCGCCAGCAGCGGCGGGACAGGGCTCTACGAGCAGTACTTC. Its translation is CASSGGTGLYEQYF.

This clonotype was seen ten or more times. The chain is built from TRBV12-3 or TRBV12-4 and TRBJ2-7; D gene ambiguous. The V and J ends lost 11 bases and 5 bases respectively, with 16 bases between them. The CDR3 is 12 residues long. CDR3: CASRWQTHEQYF. The CDR3, as DNA: TGTGCCTCTAGATGGCAAACCCACGAGCAGTACTTC.

This chain links TRBV19 with TRBJ1-4, with 10 bases lining up with TRBD1. The ends lost 6 bases at V and 7 bases at J; junction bases unmatched: 11. Germline CDR1 LNHDA, CDR2 SQIVND (reference sequence). There are 16 residues in the CDR3. Written as DNA, the CDR3 is TGTGCCAGTAGCTTCTCTTCCGGGACAGGGGTTGAAAAACTGTTTTTT. This gives the protein CASSFSSGTGVEKLFF. Full variable domain (rest looked up from reference TRBV19 and TRBJ1-4): DGGITQSPKYLFRKEGQNVTLSCEQNLNHDAMYWYRQDPGQGLRLIYYSQIVNDFQKGDIAEGYSVSREKKESFPLTVTSAQKNPTAFYLCASSFSSGTGVEKLFFGSGTQLSVL.

This clonotype showed up just a few times. This sequence joins TRBV7-3 and TRBJ2-7; 8 bases line up with TRBD1. V shed 5 bases and J 3 bases; nucleotides not matched to a gene: 9. From germline, CDR1 is SGHTA and CDR2 FQGTGA. There are 15 residues in the CDR3. CDR3 in DNA: TGTGCCAGCAGCCCCGGCGGAGGACAGGGCTACGAGCAGTACTTC. It translates to CASSPGGGQGYEQYF.

A few counts support this clonotype. The chain recombines TRBV21-1 with TRBJ2-5; the listed D gene, TRBD1, was not tested against the DNA. TRBV21-1 is annotated as a pseudogene. The CDR3 has 12 residues. CDR3 sequence: CASSTGQETQYF. The CDR3 DNA is TGTGCCAGCAGTACAGGGCAAGAGACCCAGTACTTC.

This clonotype has more than one count but fewer than ten. The chain combines TRBV9 with TRBJ2-7, with 8 bases aligning to TRBD2. V lost 0 bases to trimming and J lost 3 bases; unmatched junction nucleotides: 2. This CDR3 is 14 amino acids long. Per germline, CDR1 SGDLS and CDR2 YYNGEE. CDR3 nucleotides: TGTGCCAGCAGCGTAGCAGGGACTAGCTACGAGCAGTACTTC. This gives the protein CASSVAGTSYEQYF.